The rows below give T cell receptor beta chains drawn from one sample of a study of cytomegalovirus exposure and HLA in healthy donors. The repertoire was sequenced with immunoSEQ multiplex PCR; TCRdb's copy has only in-frame clones and lacks some. Seen here are approximately 85,000 clones, 72% observed once, and the top ten hold roughly 10%. Sequenced: PBMCs. Source of these receptors: a woman in her forties in good health and CMV-seropositive. The CDR3 runs from the conserved cysteine through the conserved F or W. The D gene is left open where the match is weak. A row's size may be missing; if present it is once, few, many or a size class.

abundance	j_gene	d_gene	v_gene	CDR3nt	CDR3aa
NA	TRBJ1-5	NA	TRBV6-1	TGTGCCAGCAGATATGACAGCTATCAGCCCCAGCATTTT	CASRYDSYQPQHF
NA	TRBJ1-5	NA	TRBV28	TGTGCCAGCAGTTTATCGCTACAGGGCCGTGGGGGTCAGCCCCAGCATTTT	CASSLSLQGRGGQPQHF
NA	TRBJ1-1	TRBD1	TRBV27	TGTGCCAGCAGTTACACGGACAGGGGGTTTGGGAACACTGAAGCTTTCTTT	CASSYTDRGFGNTEAFF
NA	TRBJ1-1	TRBD1	TRBV6-1	TGTGCCAGCACAGAATCAGGGGGGCCCACTGAAGCTTTCTTT	CASTESGGPTEAFF
NA	TRBJ1-5	NA	TRBV6-6	TGTGCCAGCAGCTCCGGGGATCAGCCCCAGCATTTT	CASSSGDQPQHF
few	TRBJ1-6	TRBD1	TRBV4-3	TGCGCCAGCAGCCAACGCTGGGACAGGGTCTATTCCTCCTATAATTCACCCCTCCACTTT	CASSQRWDRVYSSYNSPLHF
NA	TRBJ2-3	NA	TRBV7-3	TGTGCCAGCAGCTTAAGGTTAGGAGGGCCGGGAGATACGCAGTATTTT	CASSLRLGGPGDTQYF
NA	TRBJ2-5	NA	TRBV7-2	TGTGCCAGCAGCTTAGGGACAGAAGAGACCCAGTACTTC	CASSLGTEETQYF
NA	TRBJ2-3	TRBD1	TRBV4-2	TGTGCCAGCAGCCAAGGGGCAGGGGGAGCTAGCACAGATACGCAGTATTTT	CASSQGAGGASTDTQYF
NA	TRBJ2-1	NA	TRBV4-2	TGTGCCAGCAGCCAGGACGGGGGACCTTACAATGAGCAGTTCTTC	CASSQDGGPYNEQFF
NA	TRBJ2-2	TRBD2	TRBV4-3	TGCGCCAGCAGCCAGGAGCTAGCGGGGGGCTCGAACACCGGGGAGCTGTTTTTT	CASSQELAGGSNTGELFF
NA	TRBJ2-3	TRBD2	TRBV7-6	TGTGCCAGCAGCTTGGGGAGCGGGGGGGCGACAGATACGCAGTATTTT	CASSLGSGGATDTQYF
NA	TRBJ2-7	NA	TRBV4-2	TGTGCCAGCAGCCAAGAATATAACCCCGGGCGGACTCGGTCCTACTACGAGCAGTACTTC	CASSQEYNPGRTRSYYEQYF
NA	TRBJ2-5	NA	TRBV14	TGTGCCAGCAGCCAAGACCAGGGAAACACGTACCAAGAGACCCAGTACTTC	CASSQDQGNTYQETQYF
NA	TRBJ1-1	NA	TRBV4-1	TGCGCCAGCAGCCAAGGGAGGGCCGGTCTGAACACTGAAGCTTTCTTT	CASSQGRAGLNTEAFF
NA	TRBJ2-3	TRBD1	TRBV6-5	TGTGCCAGCAGGAAACAGGGGGAGAGGGGAGATACGCAGTATTTT	CASRKQGERGDTQYF
NA	TRBJ1-2	TRBD1	TRBV6-1	TGTGCCAGCAGCCCCTATCAACTTGACAGGGTCTACACCTTC	CASSPYQLDRVYTF
few	TRBJ1-2	TRBD1	TRBV6-5	TGTGCCACCGAAGGACAGGTGACTACTAACTATGGCTACACCTTC	CATEGQVTTNYGYTF
NA	TRBJ1-1	TRBD1	TRBV6-5	TGTGCCAGCTTAAGGACAGGGGGACCCCGAACTGAAGCTTTCTTT	CASLRTGGPRTEAFF
NA	TRBJ1-2	TRBD1	TRBV28	TGTGCCAGCAGTGGCCGACAGGGGCGCAGGGACTATGGCTACACCTTC	CASSGRQGRRDYGYTF
NA	TRBJ2-2	NA	TRBV4-2	TGTGCCAGCAGCCAGCAGGGGTCCGCCGGGGAGCTGTTTTTT	CASSQQGSAGELFF
NA	TRBJ2-1	NA	TRBV18	TGTGCCAGCTCACCATTTAGCGGAGACCTCAATGAGCAGTTCTTC	CASSPFSGDLNEQFF
NA	TRBJ1-5	TRBD1	TRBV2	TGTGCCAGCAGAGGACAGGTTACGAGCAATCAGCCCCAGCATTTT	CASRGQVTSNQPQHF
once	TRBJ2-5	NA	TRBV7-9	TGTGCCAGCAGCTTAGGCGGTTGGGAGACCCAGTACTTC	CASSLGGWETQYF
NA	TRBJ2-1	NA	TRBV7-2	TGTGCCAGCAGCTTAGACCGGGTAGAGCAGTTCTTC	CASSLDRVEQFF
few	TRBJ2-7	TRBD1	TRBV29-1	TGCAGCGTTGCCCACAGGGGTGTGCCCTACGAGCAGTACTTC	CSVAHRGVPYEQYF
NA	TRBJ1-6	NA	TRBV6-4	TGTGCCAGCAGCAATGAGGGTACGAATTCACCCCTCCACTTT	CASSNEGTNSPLHF
NA	TRBJ2-7	NA	TRBV29-1	TGCAGCGTTGAGACATACCCGGGGTACGAGCAGTACTTC	CSVETYPGYEQYF
NA	TRBJ2-2	NA	TRBV28	TGTGCCAGCCGATCCCGACATACCGGGGAGCTGTTTTTT	CASRSRHTGELFF
once	TRBJ2-5	TRBD2	TRBV5-4	TGTGCCAGCAGCTTGGGGGGGCACCGGGGGGGCCGAGAGACCCAGTACTTC	CASSLGGHRGGRETQYF
NA	TRBJ2-2	TRBD2	TRBV27	TGTGCCAGCAGTTTTAGCGGGGGGTTCCACGGGGAGCTGTTTTTT	CASSFSGGFHGELFF
NA	TRBJ2-7	NA	TRBV19	TGTGCCAGTAGTATATGGTACAACCCCACAGGCAGCGAGCAGTACTTC	CASSIWYNPTGSEQYF
NA	TRBJ1-4	NA	TRBV7-8	TGTGCCAGCGGTCGATGGGGCGTTAGCGAAAAACTGTTTTTT	CASGRWGVSEKLFF
NA	TRBJ1-6	NA	TRBV6-4	TGTGCCAGTAAACAGGGACATAGCTCCTATAATTCACCCCTCCACTTT	CASKQGHSSYNSPLHF
NA	TRBJ2-5	TRBD2	TRBV5-8	TGTGCCAGCAGCTGGACTAGCGGGAGGGAGACCCAGTACTTC	CASSWTSGRETQYF
few	TRBJ1-6	TRBD1	TRBV7-6	TGTGCCAGCAGCGCAAGACAGGGGGCGGGTAATTCACCCCTCCACTTT	CASSARQGAGNSPLHF
NA	TRBJ1-6	NA	TRBV19	TGTGCCAGTCGTTTCAGCTCCTATAATTCACCCCTCCACTTT	CASRFSSYNSPLHF
NA	TRBJ2-7	NA	TRBV10-2	TGCGCCAGCAGTGATTGGGGCAGATCCTACGAGCAGTACTTC	CASSDWGRSYEQYF
NA	TRBJ2-1	NA	TRBV5-5	TGTGCCAGCAGCCAAGGGGTCTTCGGCTCCTACAATGAGCAGTTCTTC	CASSQGVFGSYNEQFF
NA	TRBJ2-7	NA	TRBV28	TGTGCCAGCAGTTTCGGCAAAAGGGGTCCCTACGAGCAGTACTTC	CASSFGKRGPYEQYF
NA	TRBJ2-5	TRBD2	TRBV10-3	TGTGCCACATCAACTAGCGGAGAGACCCAGTACTTC	CATSTSGETQYF
NA	TRBJ1-2	TRBD1	TRBV5-8	TGTGCCAGCAGCCCAAAATTTGGACAGGGGCCCCGCGAAGGCTACACCTTC	CASSPKFGQGPREGYTF
NA	TRBJ2-3	NA	TRBV6-6	TGTGCCAGCAGTTCAGGAGGGACAGATACGCAGTATTTT	CASSSGGTDTQYF
NA	TRBJ2-7	NA	TRBV18	TGTGCCAGCTCACCACCGGGACAACTGTACGAGCAGTACTTC	CASSPPGQLYEQYF
NA	TRBJ1-1	TRBD1	TRBV7-9	TGTTCCAGCAGCTTAGCGACAGGGGGCGCAGGGAACACTGAAGCTTTCTTT	CSSSLATGGAGNTEAFF